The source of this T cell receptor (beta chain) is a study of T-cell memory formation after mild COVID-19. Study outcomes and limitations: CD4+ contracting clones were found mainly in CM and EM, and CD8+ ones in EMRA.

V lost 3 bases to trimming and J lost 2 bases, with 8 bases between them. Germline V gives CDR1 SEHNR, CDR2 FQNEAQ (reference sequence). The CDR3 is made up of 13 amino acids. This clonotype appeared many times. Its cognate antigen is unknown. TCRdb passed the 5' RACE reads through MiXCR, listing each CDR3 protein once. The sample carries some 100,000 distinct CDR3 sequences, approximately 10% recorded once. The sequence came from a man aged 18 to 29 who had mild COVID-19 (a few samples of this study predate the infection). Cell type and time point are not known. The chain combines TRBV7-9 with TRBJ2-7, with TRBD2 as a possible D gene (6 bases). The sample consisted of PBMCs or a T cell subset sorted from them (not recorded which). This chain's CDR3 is CASSLRGTYEQYV. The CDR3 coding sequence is TGTGCCAGCAGCTTGCGGGGCACCTACGAGCAGTACGTC.